The rows below give T cell receptor beta chains drawn from one sample of a study of cytomegalovirus exposure and HLA in healthy donors. Some clones are missing from TCRdb's copy, which holds only in-frame ones; the method was immunoSEQ multiplex PCR. The repertoire holds tens of thousands of clones, with 70% to 85% as singletons. Input material: PBMCs. The source is a woman under 30 in good health and CMV-seronegative. CDR3s include the opening cysteine and the closing phenylalanine or tryptophan. Fields, in order: CDR3 protein, CDR3 DNA, D gene, V gene, J gene, clone size. A D gene is named only where the DNA matches it firmly. Clone size is given for some rows only: seen once, a few or many times, or a class if the clone is expanded.

CDR3: CASSLRDPEGNEQFF
DNA: TGTGCCAGCAGTTTACGCGACCCGGAGGGGAATGAGCAGTTCTTC
D: .
V: TRBV27
J: TRBJ2-1
size: .

CDR3: CASSTSGDDEQFF
DNA: TGTGCCAGCAGCACTAGCGGGGATGATGAGCAGTTCTTC
D: TRBD2
V: TRBV7-3
J: TRBJ2-1
size: .

CDR3: CSGAGNTEAFF
DNA: TGCAGCGGGGCGGGGAACACTGAAGCTTTCTTT
D: .
V: TRBV29-1
J: TRBJ1-1
size: medium-sized

CDR3: CASSEVVTGHEQYF
DNA: TGTGCCAGCAGTGAAGTGGTGACAGGCCACGAGCAGTACTTC
D: .
V: TRBV25-1
J: TRBJ2-7
size: .

CDR3: CASSLDRAIRSYEQYF
DNA: TGTGCCAGCAGCTTGGACAGGGCTATCCGCTCCTACGAGCAGTACTTC
D: .
V: TRBV5-4
J: TRBJ2-7
size: .

CDR3: CASSQAFQGADTGELFF
DNA: TGTGCCAGCAGCCAAGCCTTCCAGGGGGCCGACACCGGGGAGCTGTTTTTT
D: TRBD1
V: TRBV4-2
J: TRBJ2-2
size: .

CDR3: CAISESDLIAGNYNEQFF
DNA: TGTGCCATCAGTGAGTCCGACCTCATAGCGGGAAATTACAATGAGCAGTTCTTC
D: TRBD2
V: TRBV10-3
J: TRBJ2-1
size: .

CDR3: CASSFGQGGTEAFF
DNA: TGTGCCAGCAGCTTCGGACAGGGGGGCACTGAAGCTTTCTTT
D: TRBD1
V: TRBV5-4
J: TRBJ1-1
size: .

CDR3: CASSLMTSYNEQFF
DNA: TGTGCCAGCAGCTTGATGACTAGTTACAATGAGCAGTTCTTC
D: .
V: TRBV5-4
J: TRBJ2-1
size: .

CDR3: CASSGGLTSGETYEQYF
DNA: TGTGCCAGCAGTGGCGGACTAACTAGCGGGGAGACCTACGAGCAGTACTTC
D: TRBD2
V: TRBV2
J: TRBJ2-7
size: .

CDR3: CASSPGQGSNQPQHF
DNA: TGTGCCAGCTCACCGGGACAGGGAAGCAATCAGCCCCAGCATTTT
D: TRBD1
V: TRBV18
J: TRBJ1-5
size: .

CDR3: CASSPSTIYGYPF
DNA: TGTGCCAGTAGTCCCTCGACTATCTATGGCTACCCCTTC
D: .
V: TRBV19
J: TRBJ1-2
size: few

CDR3: CASSPDYQYEQYF
DNA: TGCGCCAGCAGCCCGGACTACCAATACGAGCAGTACTTC
D: .
V: TRBV5-1
J: TRBJ2-7
size: .

CDR3: CASTYLGAKSWPYTF
DNA: TGTGCCAGCACTTACTTGGGGGCAAAGAGCTGGCCCTACACCTTC
D: .
V: TRBV6-5
J: TRBJ1-2
size: .

CDR3: CASSLYGYEQYF
DNA: TGTGCCAGCAGTTTATACGGGTACGAGCAGTACTTC
D: .
V: TRBV27
J: TRBJ2-7
size: .

CDR3: CASRRTSGGQNEQFF
DNA: TGTGCCAGCAGAAGGACTAGCGGGGGACAAAATGAGCAGTTCTTC
D: TRBD2
V: TRBV13
J: TRBJ2-1
size: once

CDR3: CASSFRDEQYF
DNA: TGTGCCAGCAGTTTTCGGGACGAGCAGTACTTC
D: .
V: TRBV27
J: TRBJ2-7
size: once

CDR3: CASSLGALNEQYF
DNA: TGTGCCAGCAGCTTAGGAGCCCTAAACGAGCAGTACTTC
D: .
V: TRBV7-2
J: TRBJ2-7
size: .

CDR3: CASSETDSEPEQFF
DNA: TGTGCCAGCAGTGAAACAGACAGCGAACCTGAGCAGTTCTTC
D: .
V: TRBV2
J: TRBJ2-1
size: .

CDR3: CASSLGTIYEQYF
DNA: TGCGCCAGCAGCTTGGGTACAATTTACGAGCAGTACTTC
D: .
V: TRBV5-1
J: TRBJ2-7
size: .

CDR3: CASSTSSLTDTGELFF
DNA: TGTGCCAGTAGTACTAGTTCCCTTACCGACACCGGGGAGCTGTTTTTT
D: .
V: TRBV19
J: TRBJ2-2
size: .

CDR3: CASGGQFDRSYPF
DNA: TGTGCCAGCGGGGGACAGTTCGATCGTAGCTACCCCTTC
D: TRBD1
V: TRBV6-1
J: TRBJ1-2
size: .

CDR3: CASRVDNNQPQHF
DNA: TGTGCCAGCAGGGTGGACAACAATCAGCCCCAGCATTTT
D: .
V: TRBV6-6
J: TRBJ1-5
size: few

CDR3: CATSRPGLAGMEVDEQFF
DNA: TGTGCCACCAGCAGGCCGGGACTAGCGGGGATGGAGGTAGATGAGCAGTTCTTC
D: TRBD2
V: TRBV15
J: TRBJ2-1
size: .

CDR3: CASSSGRGTEAFF
DNA: TGTGCCAGCAGCTCCGGCAGAGGCACTGAAGCTTTCTTT
D: .
V: TRBV7-6
J: TRBJ1-1
size: .

CDR3: CASSPFPGQGNTEAFF
DNA: TGTGCCAGCAGCCCCTTCCCGGGACAGGGGAACACTGAAGCTTTCTTT
D: TRBD1
V: TRBV9
J: TRBJ1-1
size: .

CDR3: CASSKQGGNTEAFF
DNA: TGTGCCAGCAGCAAACAGGGGGGCAACACTGAAGCTTTCTTT
D: TRBD1
V: TRBV6-1
J: TRBJ1-1
size: .

CDR3: CAISGAAPNSYEQYF
DNA: TGTGCCATCAGTGGGGCAGCCCCTAACTCCTACGAGCAGTACTTC
D: .
V: TRBV10-3
J: TRBJ2-7
size: .

CDR3: CASSLGAQTYEQYF
DNA: TGTGCCAGCTCACTAGGGGCCCAAACCTACGAGCAGTACTTC
D: .
V: TRBV18
J: TRBJ2-7
size: .

CDR3: CASSHSGGYEQYF
DNA: TGCGCCAGCAGCCATTCCGGGGGATACGAGCAGTACTTC
D: .
V: TRBV4-1
J: TRBJ2-7
size: few

CDR3: CASSITRGGAKPYEQYF
DNA: TGTGCCAGCAGCATCACCCGGGGAGGGGCGAAACCCTACGAGCAGTACTTC
D: TRBD2
V: TRBV7-9
J: TRBJ2-7
size: .

CDR3: CSGREGTEAFF
DNA: TGCAGCGGGAGGGAGGGCACTGAAGCTTTCTTT
D: .
V: TRBV29-1
J: TRBJ1-1
size: .

CDR3: CSVVGTGGVGTEAFF
DNA: TGCAGCGTTGTGGGGACAGGGGGCGTAGGGACTGAAGCTTTCTTT
D: TRBD1
V: TRBV29-1
J: TRBJ1-1
size: .

CDR3: CASSEIKNTEAFF
DNA: TGCGCCAGCAGTGAAATCAAGAACACTGAAGCTTTCTTT
D: .
V: TRBV10-2
J: TRBJ1-1
size: .

CDR3: CASSSPTGVPYEQYF
DNA: TGTGCCAGCAGCTCCCCGACAGGGGTACCCTACGAGCAGTACTTC
D: TRBD1
V: TRBV7-9
J: TRBJ2-7
size: .

CDR3: CASSPGQEITNEKLFF
DNA: TGTGCCAGCAGCCCAGGACAGGAGATAACTAATGAAAAACTGTTTTTT
D: TRBD1
V: TRBV25-1
J: TRBJ1-4
size: .

CDR3: CASHGQGTDTQYF
DNA: TGTGCCAGCCACGGACAAGGCACAGATACGCAGTATTTT
D: .
V: TRBV6-5
J: TRBJ2-3
size: .

CDR3: CASSLGGLAGDEQYF
DNA: TGTGCCAGCAGCTTAGGCGGGCTAGCGGGGGACGAGCAGTACTTC
D: TRBD2
V: TRBV7-2
J: TRBJ2-7
size: .

CDR3: CSVEALAGVETQYF
DNA: TGCAGCGTTGAGGCACTAGCGGGAGTAGAGACCCAGTACTTC
D: TRBD2
V: TRBV29-1
J: TRBJ2-5
size: .

CDR3: CASRQGGLAGGTDTQYF
DNA: TGCGCCAGCAGGCAGGGGGGACTAGCGGGGGGAACAGATACGCAGTATTTT
D: TRBD2
V: TRBV4-1
J: TRBJ2-3
size: few

CDR3: CSVGLGGVNTGELFF
DNA: TGCAGCGTGGGCTTGGGAGGGGTTAACACCGGGGAGCTGTTTTTT
D: TRBD2
V: TRBV29-1
J: TRBJ2-2
size: .

CDR3: CASSQVPEVNTEAFF
DNA: TGTGCCAGCAGCCAAGTCCCCGAGGTGAACACTGAAGCTTTCTTT
D: .
V: TRBV4-2
J: TRBJ1-1
size: few

CDR3: CASRITSGGWDTQYF
DNA: TGTGCCAGCAGGATAACTAGCGGGGGGTGGGATACGCAGTATTTT
D: TRBD2
V: TRBV6-5
J: TRBJ2-3
size: .

CDR3: CASSPSGTFTDTQYF
DNA: TGTGCCAGCAGCCCAAGCGGGACCTTCACAGATACGCAGTATTTT
D: TRBD2
V: TRBV16
J: TRBJ2-3
size: .

CDR3: CASSLAGQGTSTEAFF
DNA: TGTGCCAGCAGCTTAGCGGGACAGGGAACGAGCACTGAAGCTTTCTTT
D: TRBD1
V: TRBV7-8
J: TRBJ1-1
size: .

CDR3: CASSPEQGRGEAFF
DNA: TGTGCCAGCAGTCCGGAACAGGGGCGGGGTGAAGCTTTCTTT
D: TRBD1
V: TRBV2
J: TRBJ1-1
size: .